This TCR beta chain was captured by sequencing in a study of blood T cell repertoires in COVID-19. Study processing details: Counts of nucleated cells, estimated from reference gene primer amplification, were obtained. Sequencing used immunoSEQ multiplex PCR; TCRdb keeps in-frame clones, though not all of them. The DNA gave D and trimming, while V, J and clone size come from that table. The table records 70,000 or so clones, around four fifths of them present only once. The V end was cut by 5 bases, the J end by 2 bases, with 10 bases between. Germline CDR1 reads SGHTA; CDR2 reads FQGTGA. This CDR3 has 15 amino acids.

The source material was peripheral blood. This clonotype originated in a man in his sixties with COVID-19, enrolled during active disease. The rearrangement joins TRBV7-3 to TRBJ2-6, with TRBD2 as a possible D gene (6 bases). The CDR3 bases are TGTGCCAGCAGCCGACGGGGGACTGGGGCCAACGTCCTGACTTTC. It is translated as CASSRRGTGANVLTF.